These T cell receptor beta chains were read from a single sample in a study of shared clonotypes between healthy human individuals. Produced via immunoSEQ multiplex PCR; TCRdb's table is partial and in-frame only. The sample has roughly 300,000 clones; less than 75% are singletons. The specimen was memory CD4+ T cells sorted from blood. These receptors came from a young man in good health. The CDR3 runs from the conserved cysteine through the conserved F or W.

CDR3: CAWGWGRSNEQFF
V: TRBV30

CDR3: CASSRDTPSSYNEQFF
V: TRBV5-4

CDR3: CASSLAGVSLNTEAFF
V: TRBV5-4

CDR3: CASSPRRDQETQYF
V: TRBV18

CDR3: CASSLLGPGLGHYNEQFF
V: TRBV7-3

CDR3: CASSLELAGGNVEETQYF
V: TRBV5-6

CDR3: CASSPVQGSSGTQYF
V: TRBV27

CDR3: CASSVNSGSLGGELFF
V: TRBV7-6

CDR3: CASSHSLGWAEAFF
V: TRBV19

CDR3: CASSLGPGGAGAQETQYF
V: TRBV5-1

CDR3: CASSDRLSGNTIYF
V: TRBV6-6

CDR3: CASSLRQPTNEKLFF
V: TRBV27

CDR3: CASSLNRNEQYF
V: TRBV28

CDR3: CASSTAGGSYNEQFF
V: TRBV5-5

CDR3: CASSPGQYNEQFF
V: TRBV18

CDR3: CASSLGAGYSSTDTQYF
V: TRBV11-3

CDR3: CAWSVLVLAGELFF
V: TRBV30

CDR3: CASSKSTGTDYGYTF
V: TRBV5-4

CDR3: CASSAGTGQMNTEAFF
V: TRBV6-1

CDR3: CASSPSGTGNTGELFF
V: TRBV5-1

CDR3: CASSRAEAGTEAFF
V: TRBV7-9

CDR3: CASSLRRDSGGNTGELFF
V: TRBV28

CDR3: CASSTGLGNTEAFF
V: TRBV6-1

CDR3: CASSVTTGGGYTF
V: TRBV7-2

CDR3: CASSPDTGRSGNTIYF
V: TRBV18

CDR3: CASSDGQVLNYGYTF
V: TRBV9

CDR3: CASSLEGVQPQHF
V: TRBV5-1

CDR3: CASSPAPGQGKGYTF
V: TRBV27

CDR3: CASSPNRDQPQHF
V: TRBV18

CDR3: CASSQLGGQETQYF
V: TRBV11-2

CDR3: CASSLRDRGVEQYF
V: TRBV5-1

CDR3: CASSGQGWSYEQYF
V: TRBV6-1